One and the same sample provided the 31 T cell receptor beta chains below, sequenced in a study of blood T cells in healthy people across ages. Together with a sample-barcoded 5' primer, a J-beta primer mix was included in a second PCR lasting about 7 to 12 cycles. TCRdb reprocessed the 5' RACE reads with MiXCR, giving one entry per CDR3 protein. This table holds 650,000 to 1,000,000 distinct CDR3 sequences, about 34% found once. The sample was blood. The source is a man between 18 and 29 years old in good health.

This clonotype was seen only a few times. J is TRBJ2-5 and V is TRBV6-2 or TRBV6-3; D is ambiguous. Per the germline V gene, CDR1 is MNHEY and CDR2 is SVGEGT. This CDR3 region has 13 residues. V was trimmed by 2 bases and J by 5 bases, leaving 9 bases between them. The CDR3 loop reads CASSYIGRETQYF. CDR3 coding DNA: TGTGCCAGCAGTTACATAGGAAGGGAGACCCAGTACTTC.

J is TRBJ1-1 and V is TRBV10-3; 9 nucleotides line up with TRBD1. With 3 bases clipped from V and 5 bases from J, the junction kept 10 bases outside the gene matches. Germline V gene data show CDR1 as ENHRY and CDR2 as SYGVKD. There are 16 residues in the CDR3. The DNA of the CDR3 is TGTGCCATCAGTGACCCATCGACAGGGGGGAAGACTGAAGCTTTCTTT. The encoded protein is CAISDPSTGGKTEAFF.

This clonotype was picked up one time. The rearrangement links TRBV2 to TRBJ1-2, with no clear D. The V end was cut by 4 bases, the J end by 6 bases, with 12 bases between. The CDR3 loop spans 13 amino acids. Germline CDR1 reads SNHLY; CDR2 reads FYNNEI. DNA for the CDR3: TGTGCCAGCAGTGTCGTGGCAATTAATGGCTACACCTTC. This translates into CASSVVAINGYTF.

The chain joins TRBV28 to TRBJ1-5, with D perhaps TRBD1 (5 bases). V dropped 5 bases and J dropped 4 bases, with 18 bases sitting between them. CDR1 is MDHEN and CDR2 is SYDVKM in the germline V gene. The CDR3 totals 16 residues. The chain's CDR3 is CASSTGAGVSNQPQHF. The CDR3 region has the DNA TGTGCCAGCAGTACGGGTGCGGGGGTTTCAAATCAGCCCCAGCATTTT.

This rearrangement joins TRBV20-1 to TRBJ2-2, with D perhaps TRBD2 (5 bases). The CDR3 is 13 amino acids. Germline CDR1 DFQATT, CDR2 SNEGSKA (reference sequence). V gave up 5 bases and J gave up 2 bases, with 9 bases separating them. CDR3 protein: CSALADNTGELFF. The CDR3 region has the DNA TGCAGTGCTCTAGCAGATAACACCGGGGAGCTGTTTTTT.

The table lists this clonotype with a count of one. The chain recombines TRBV12-5 with TRBJ1-5; perhaps TRBD1 as D (5 bases). V lost 5 bases to trimming and J lost 11 bases, with 13 bases between them. Looked up from germline, CDR1 is LGHNT and CDR2 is FRNRAP. This CDR3 is built from 12 residues. The chain's CDR3 is CASGPGTDSQHF. DNA for the CDR3: TGTGCTAGTGGTCCCGGGACGGACTCCCAGCATTTT.

For this clonotype: A read error may produce the germline difference seen at one junction end. The V gene is TRBV7-8, the J gene TRBJ1-2; TRBD1 matches 7 bases. The CDR3 extends over 17 amino acids. Germline CDR1 reads SGHVS; CDR2 reads FQNEAQ. The CDR3, as DNA: TGTGCCAGCAGCTTAGTGGGACAGAAGATTTCTAACTATGGCCACACCTTC. Its protein product is CASSLVGQKISNYGHTF.

The genes are TRBV4-2 and TRBJ2-3; no clear D. The germline V and J ends were trimmed by 6 bases and 3 bases, with 19 bases remaining between them. This CDR3 region has 16 residues. Looked up from germline, CDR1 is LGHNA and CDR2 is YNFKEQ. CDR3 DNA: TGTGCCAGCAGTGGGGAAGGGTCCCCCGCTACAGATACGCAGTATTTT. It translates to CASSGEGSPATDTQYF.

The table lists this clonotype with a count of one. This chain uses TRBV7-9 with TRBJ2-3, with 7 bases lining up with TRBD2. This CDR3 comprises 17 residues. V lost 6 bases and J lost 3; bases outside the gene matches: 15. Germline assignment: CDR1 SEHNR and CDR2 FQNEAQ (reference sequence). In nucleotides, the CDR3 is TGTGCCAGCAGTCCGCCCCGGGGAGGGCGAGAAACAGATACGCAGTATTTT. Its protein product is CASSPPRGGRETDTQYF.

The chain has TRBV4-3 and TRBJ1-1; D ambiguous. V was clipped by 5 bases and J by 7 bases, with 14 bases between them. Looked up from germline, CDR1 is LGHNA and CDR2 is YSLEER. The CDR3 is 13 residues long. CDR3 in DNA: TGCGCCAGCAGCGCCTCCGGTTCGGGTGAAGCTTTCTTT. This gives the protein CASSASGSGEAFF.

This clonotype was found a few times. The chain is built from TRBV4-3 and TRBJ2-2, with 7 positions matching TRBD2. Germline CDR1 LGHNA, CDR2 YSLEER. The CDR3 consists of 17 residues. The J segment lost 6 bases and the V segment lost 0 bases, leaving 10 bases of the junction unmatched. CDR3 loop: CASSQDSGLAEAGELFF. The DNA of the CDR3 is TGCGCCAGCAGCCAAGATTCAGGTCTAGCGGAGGCCGGGGAGCTGTTTTTT.

The rearrangement joins TRBV10-3 to TRBJ1-4; no firm D call. The germline gives CDR1 ENHRY, CDR2 SYGVKD. V was pared by 10 bases and J by 7 bases, with 13 bases between. This CDR3 has 12 residues. The CDR3 DNA reads as TGTGCCACCGCGGATAGAACTGAAAAACTGTTTTTT. As protein: CATADRTEKLFF.

The J gene is TRBJ1-2, the V gene TRBV20-1; TRBD1 matches at 7 bases. With V trimmed by 4 bases and J by 0 bases, 11 bases remained unmatched. CDR3 size: 16 residues. Germline V gives CDR1 DFQATT, CDR2 SNEGSKA (reference sequence). DNA of the CDR3: TGCAGTGCTATCGACCCCGGGGGACAGTCTAACTATGGCTACACCTTC. This codes for CSAIDPGGQSNYGYTF.

This clonotype was counted a few times. V and J are TRBV20-1 and TRBJ1-1; D ambiguous. The V gene lost 3 bases and the J gene lost 6 bases, with 14 bases spanning the gap. Looked up from germline, CDR1 is DFQATT and CDR2 is SNEGSKA (reference sequence). CDR3 length equals 13 residues. The CDR3 protein is CSASIGFSPEAFF. In DNA, the CDR3 is TGCAGTGCTAGCATAGGTTTTTCCCCTGAAGCTTTCTTT.

About this clonotype: A junction boundary mismatches the germline segment, possibly from a read error. This sequence joins TRBV7-9 and TRBJ2-1; no clear D. This CDR3 region has 14 residues. Germline loops: CDR1 SEHNR, CDR2 FQNEAQ (reference sequence). CDR3 DNA: TGTGCCAGCAGCTTGTTAGGGTCCTTCAATGAGCAGTTCTTC. Translated, it gives CASSLLGSFNEQFF.

This clonotype was picked up one time. The chain uses TRBV12-3 or TRBV12-4 and TRBJ2-2; weak D call: TRBD2 (5 bases). CDR3 length equals 14 residues. V was cut by 4 bases and J by 4 bases, with 10 bases left in between. The CDR3: CASSSGLSTGELFF. CDR3 coding DNA: TGTGCCAGCAGTTCTGGACTGAGCACCGGGGAGCTGTTTTTT.

The chain is built from TRBV4-1 and TRBJ2-5, with D possibly TRBD1 on 5 matching bases. The germline V gene encodes CDR1 MGHRA and CDR2 YSYEKL. The CDR3 contains 14 residues. Trimming removed 0 bases from V and 3 bases from J, with 8 bases in between. The CDR3 spells CASSQDRQKETQYF. The CDR3 region has the DNA TGCGCCAGCAGCCAAGATAGACAGAAAGAGACCCAGTACTTC.

This clonotype has just a few counts. The CDR3 coding sequence is TGTGCCAGCAGCCAAGATCGGAGGGGCGTCCAGGGGGAGACCCAGTACTTC. It translates to CASSQDRRGVQGETQYF. J is TRBJ2-5 and V is TRBV4-2; the D gene could be TRBD1 or TRBD2 (6 bases each). The V gene lost 0 bases and the J gene lost 5 bases, with 19 bases spanning the gap. The CDR3 covers 17 residues. Germline V gene sequence: CDR1 LGHNA, CDR2 YNFKEQ.

Turning to this clonotype: Possible read error: a much larger clone is one base away. The CDR3 is CASSSPTVGQETLYF. In nucleotides, the CDR3 is TGTGCCAGCAGTTCTCCTACGGTAGGCCAAGAGACCCTGTACTTC. V usage is TRBV5-5 and J usage is TRBJ2-7; D is uncertain. Germline-derived CDR1 and CDR2 are SGHKS and YYEKEE (reference sequence). The CDR3 sequence is 15 residues long. Trimming took 5 bases from V and 12 from J, leaving 27 bases between them.

J is TRBJ2-5 and V is TRBV7-2; D is perhaps TRBD2 (5 bases). This CDR3 has 14 amino acids. The V gene's germline CDR1 is SGHTA and CDR2 FQGNSA. The germline V and J ends were trimmed by 7 bases and 1 base, with 13 bases remaining between them. For the CDR3, the DNA is TGTGCCAGCACGGCCTCCGGGGTCCAAGAGACCCAGTACTTC. This translates into CASTASGVQETQYF.

The table lists this clonotype with many counts. This sequence joins TRBV3-1 and TRBJ2-4; no definite D call. Between the trimmed V and J ends, which lost 6 bases and 8 bases, there was a span of 17 bases. Germline V CDR1 and CDR2: LGHDT, YNNKEL (reference sequence). The CDR3 covers 14 residues. CDR3: CASSRRAVRDIQYF. The CDR3 DNA sequence: TGTGCCAGCAGTCGCCGGGCCGTTCGTGACATTCAGTACTTC. Based on the CDR3 plus reference TRBV3-1 and TRBJ2-4, the full variable domain is DTAVSQTPKYLVTQMGNDKSIKCEQNLGHDTMYWYKQDSKKFLKIMFSYNNKELIINETVPNRFSPKSPDKAHLNLHINSLELGDSAVYFCASSRRAVRDIQYFGAGTRLSVL.

The chain carries TRBV12-3 or TRBV12-4 and TRBJ2-2; the match to TRBD2 covers 9 bases. The CDR3 covers 15 residues. The V segment lost 2 bases and the J segment 4 bases; nucleotides outside the gene matches: 2. In nucleotides, the CDR3 is TGTGCCAGCAGTTTAATAGCGGGGGTCACCGGGGAGCTGTTTTTT. This translates into CASSLIAGVTGELFF.

This clonotype was seen at least ten times. The chain carries TRBV7-9 and TRBJ2-1, with 7 nucleotides matching TRBD2. Germline lookup yields CDR1 SEHNR and CDR2 FQNEAQ (reference sequence). Trimming took 2 bases from V and 1 from J; bases not matched to a gene: 11. The CDR3 runs to 18 residues. DNA of the CDR3: TGTGCCAGCAGCTTATTTGACTACGGGGGGAGGTCCTACAATGAGCAGTTCTTC. This translates into CASSLFDYGGRSYNEQFF.

This clonotype occurred a few times. The chain combines TRBV6-5 with TRBJ1-6; D is possibly TRBD1 (6 bases). CDR3 length equals 16 residues. Germline CDR1 and CDR2: MNHEY and SVGAGI. Trimming took off 6 bases at V and 5 bases at J, with 17 bases between the two ends. The CDR3 sequence is CASSRSSGVDNSPLHF. CDR3 coding DNA: TGTGCCAGCAGCCGGTCCTCAGGGGTCGATAATTCACCCCTCCACTTT.

This clonotype appeared once. The junction differs from germline at one of its ends, possibly a read error. This chain connects TRBV4-3 to TRBJ1-5; D call uncertain. The CDR3 runs 13 residues. Germline CDR1 is LGHNA and CDR2 is YSLEER. CDR3 bases: TGCGCCAGCGGCCAAGAAGCAAACCAGCCCCAGCATTTT. Translation: CASGQEANQPQHF.

V and J are TRBV4-1 and TRBJ1-6; D unclear. The CDR3 is 15 amino acids. The germline V gene has CDR1 MGHRA and CDR2 YSYEKL. Trimming left V 8 bases short and J 0 bases short, with 11 bases between. This CDR3 is CASGFSGSYNSPLHF. DNA of the CDR3: TGCGCCAGCGGGTTTTCCGGCTCCTATAATTCACCCCTCCACTTT.

This clonotype turned up a few times. V is TRBV6-5 and J is TRBJ1-5; no firm D call. The V and J ends lost 6 bases and 5 bases respectively, with 8 bases between them. CDR1 is MNHEY and CDR2 is SVGAGI in the germline V gene. The CDR3 has 12 amino acids. The CDR3 nucleotides read TGTGCCAGCAGGTCCCTGGATCAGCCCCAGCATTTT. Protein product: CASRSLDQPQHF.

The CDR3 region is CAGTAGGQETQYF. CDR3 in DNA: TGTGCCGGAACAGCGGGGGGCCAAGAGACCCAGTACTTC. The J gene is TRBJ2-5, the V gene TRBV2; 9 bases fit TRBD2. The CDR3 covers 13 residues. V trimming: 11 bases; J trimming: 1 base; junction bases outside the gene matches: 5. Germline CDR1 SNHLY, CDR2 FYNNEI.

The V call is TRBV7-2, the J call TRBJ2-1; 8 positions agree with TRBD2. J was trimmed by 8 bases and V by 5 bases; bases with no gene match: 11. In germline, CDR1 is SGHTA, CDR2 FQGNSA. The CDR3 is 15 residues long. The CDR3 bases are TGTGCCAGCAGCGTCGGGGCTAGCGGGTTTGATGAGCAGTTCTTC. It specifies CASSVGASGFDEQFF.

This clonotype was observed at least ten times. The genes are TRBV20-1 and TRBJ1-2; 9 bases align to TRBD1. The CDR3 has 15 amino acids. The ends lost 6 bases at V and 3 bases at J; junction bases unmatched: 11. The germline V gene has CDR1 DFQATT and CDR2 SNEGSKA (reference sequence). The CDR3 reads CSANPTGGGDYGYTF. The CDR3 DNA reads TGCAGTGCCAACCCCACAGGGGGCGGCGACTATGGCTACACCTTC.

V usage is TRBV6-2 or TRBV6-3 and J usage is TRBJ2-7, with unresolved D. The CDR3 spans 12 residues. Trimming left V 6 bases short and J 6 bases short, with 12 bases between. CDR1 MNHEY and CDR2 SVGEGT come from the germline V gene. The CDR3 DNA sequence: TGTGCCAGCAGAGACCCCGGCGTCGAGCAGTACTTC. This gives the protein CASRDPGVEQYF.